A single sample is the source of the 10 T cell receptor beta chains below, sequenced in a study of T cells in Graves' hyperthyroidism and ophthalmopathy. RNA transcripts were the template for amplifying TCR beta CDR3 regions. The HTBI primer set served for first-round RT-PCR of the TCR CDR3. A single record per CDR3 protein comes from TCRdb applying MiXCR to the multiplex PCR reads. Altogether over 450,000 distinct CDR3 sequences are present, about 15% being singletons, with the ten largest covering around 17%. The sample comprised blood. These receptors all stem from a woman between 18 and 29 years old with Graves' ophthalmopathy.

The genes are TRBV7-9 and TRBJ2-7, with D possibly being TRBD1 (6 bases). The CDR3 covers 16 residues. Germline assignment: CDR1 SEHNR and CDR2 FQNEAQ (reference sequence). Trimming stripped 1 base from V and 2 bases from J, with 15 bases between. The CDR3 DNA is TGTGCCAGCAGCTTAGGGAGCTCCGGGACACCCTACGAGCAGTACTTC. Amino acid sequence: CASSLGSSGTPYEQYF.

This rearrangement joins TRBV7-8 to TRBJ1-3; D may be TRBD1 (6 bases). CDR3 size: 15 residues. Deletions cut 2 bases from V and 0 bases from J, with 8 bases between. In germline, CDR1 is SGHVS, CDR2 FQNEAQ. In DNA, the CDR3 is TGTGCCAGCAGCTTAAGGGACAACTCTGGAAACACCATATATTTT. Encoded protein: CASSLRDNSGNTIYF.

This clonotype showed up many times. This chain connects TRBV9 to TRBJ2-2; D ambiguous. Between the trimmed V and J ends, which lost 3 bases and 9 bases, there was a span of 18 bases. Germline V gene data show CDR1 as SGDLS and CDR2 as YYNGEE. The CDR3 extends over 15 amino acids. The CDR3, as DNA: TGTGCCAGCAGCGGGGAAGGGTTCCTTTGGAGGGAGCTGTTTTTT. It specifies CASSGEGFLWRELFF.

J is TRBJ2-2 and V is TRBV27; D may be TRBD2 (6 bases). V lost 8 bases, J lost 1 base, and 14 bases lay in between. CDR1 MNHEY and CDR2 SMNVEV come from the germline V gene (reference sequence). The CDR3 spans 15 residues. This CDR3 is CASASFGGNTGELFF. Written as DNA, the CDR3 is TGTGCCAGCGCCAGCTTCGGGGGGAACACCGGGGAGCTGTTTTTT.

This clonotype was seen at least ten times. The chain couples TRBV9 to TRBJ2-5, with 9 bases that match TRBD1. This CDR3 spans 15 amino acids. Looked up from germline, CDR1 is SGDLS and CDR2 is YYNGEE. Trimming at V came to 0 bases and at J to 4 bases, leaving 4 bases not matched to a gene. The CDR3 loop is CASSVGQGVLETQYF. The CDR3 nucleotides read TGTGCCAGCAGCGTAGGACAGGGGGTTCTAGAGACCCAGTACTTC.

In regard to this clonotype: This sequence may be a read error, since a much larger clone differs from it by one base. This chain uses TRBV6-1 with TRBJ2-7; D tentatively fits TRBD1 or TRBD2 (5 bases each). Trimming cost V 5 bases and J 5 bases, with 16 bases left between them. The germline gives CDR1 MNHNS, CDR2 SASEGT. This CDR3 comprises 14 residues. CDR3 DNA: TGTGCCAGCAGTAACCGGGACGGCACCCACGAGCAGTACTTC. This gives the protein CASSNRDGTHEQYF.

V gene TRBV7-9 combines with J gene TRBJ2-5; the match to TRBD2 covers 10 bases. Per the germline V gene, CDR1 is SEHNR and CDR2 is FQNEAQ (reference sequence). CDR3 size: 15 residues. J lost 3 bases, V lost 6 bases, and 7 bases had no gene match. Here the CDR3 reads CASSQDLAGEETQYF. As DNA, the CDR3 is TGTGCCAGCAGTCAAGATCTAGCGGGGGAAGAGACCCAGTACTTC.

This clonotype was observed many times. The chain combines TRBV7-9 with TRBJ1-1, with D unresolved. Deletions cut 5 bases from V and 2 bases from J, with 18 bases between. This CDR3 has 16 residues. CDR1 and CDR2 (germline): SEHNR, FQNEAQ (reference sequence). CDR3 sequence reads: CASSISKTAINTEAFF. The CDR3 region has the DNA TGTGCCAGCAGCATCAGTAAGACGGCTATTAACACTGAAGCTTTCTTT.

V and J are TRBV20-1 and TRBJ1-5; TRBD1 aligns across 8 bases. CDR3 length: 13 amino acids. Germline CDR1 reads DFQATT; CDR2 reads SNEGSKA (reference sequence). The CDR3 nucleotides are TGCAGCGTTCAGGGGGCGCGAAATCAGCCCCAGCATTTT. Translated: CSVQGARNQPQHF.

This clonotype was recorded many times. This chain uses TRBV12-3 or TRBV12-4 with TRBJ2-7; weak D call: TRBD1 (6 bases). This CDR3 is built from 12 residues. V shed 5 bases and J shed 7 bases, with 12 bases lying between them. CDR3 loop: CASSTTGMEQYF. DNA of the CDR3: TGTGCCAGCAGTACAACAGGGATGGAGCAGTACTTC.